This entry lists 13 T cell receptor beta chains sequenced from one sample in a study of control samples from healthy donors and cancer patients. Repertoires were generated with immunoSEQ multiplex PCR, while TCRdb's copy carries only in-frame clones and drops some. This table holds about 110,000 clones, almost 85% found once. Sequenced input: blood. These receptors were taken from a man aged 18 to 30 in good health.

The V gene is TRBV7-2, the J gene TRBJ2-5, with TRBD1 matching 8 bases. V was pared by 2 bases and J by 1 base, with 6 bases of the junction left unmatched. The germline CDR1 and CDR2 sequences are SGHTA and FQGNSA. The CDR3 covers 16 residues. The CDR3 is CASSLYRGILQETQYF. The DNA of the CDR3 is TGTGCCAGCAGCTTATACAGGGGGATCCTCCAAGAGACCCAGTACTTC.

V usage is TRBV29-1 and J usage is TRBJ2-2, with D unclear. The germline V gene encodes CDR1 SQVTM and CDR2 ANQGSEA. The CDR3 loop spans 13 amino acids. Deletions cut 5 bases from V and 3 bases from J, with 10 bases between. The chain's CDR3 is CSVLPNYTGELFF. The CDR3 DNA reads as TGCAGCGTTCTCCCAAACTACACCGGGGAGCTGTTTTTT.

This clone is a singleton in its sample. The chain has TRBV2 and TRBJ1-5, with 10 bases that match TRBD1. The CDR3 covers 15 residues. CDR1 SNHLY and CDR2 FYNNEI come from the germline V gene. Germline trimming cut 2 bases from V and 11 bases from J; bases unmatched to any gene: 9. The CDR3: CASSESRDRGRTQHF. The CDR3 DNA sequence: TGTGCCAGCAGTGAATCCCGGGACAGGGGTCGAACCCAGCATTTT.

The CDR3 protein is CASSRGQGGEQYF. As DNA, the CDR3 is TGTGCCAGCAGTCGGGGACAGGGGGGCGAGCAGTACTTC. The gene calls are TRBV6-5 and TRBJ2-7; 11 nucleotides match TRBD1. The CDR3 has 13 residues. The germline CDR1 and CDR2 sequences are MNHEY and SVGAGI. Germline trimming cut 5 bases from V and 6 bases from J; bases unmatched to any gene: 3.

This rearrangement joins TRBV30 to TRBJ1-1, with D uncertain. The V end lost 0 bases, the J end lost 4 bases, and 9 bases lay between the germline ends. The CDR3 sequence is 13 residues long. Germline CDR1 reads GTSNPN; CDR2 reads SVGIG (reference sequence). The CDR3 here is CAWSVRVTTEAFF. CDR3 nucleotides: TGTGCCTGGAGTGTAAGGGTAACCACTGAAGCTTTCTTT.

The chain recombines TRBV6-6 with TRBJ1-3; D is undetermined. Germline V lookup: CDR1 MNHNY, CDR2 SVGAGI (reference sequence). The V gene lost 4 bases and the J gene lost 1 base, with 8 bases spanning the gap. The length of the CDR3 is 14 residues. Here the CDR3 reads CASSLRGSGNTIYF. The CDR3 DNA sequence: TGTGCCAGCAGTTTAAGAGGGTCTGGAAACACCATATATTTT.

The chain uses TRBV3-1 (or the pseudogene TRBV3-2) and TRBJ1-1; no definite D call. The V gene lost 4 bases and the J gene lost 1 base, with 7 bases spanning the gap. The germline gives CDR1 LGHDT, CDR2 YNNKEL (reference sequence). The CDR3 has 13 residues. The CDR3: CASSPEQNTEAFF. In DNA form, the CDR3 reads TGTGCCAGCAGCCCCGAGCAGAACACTGAAGCTTTCTTT.

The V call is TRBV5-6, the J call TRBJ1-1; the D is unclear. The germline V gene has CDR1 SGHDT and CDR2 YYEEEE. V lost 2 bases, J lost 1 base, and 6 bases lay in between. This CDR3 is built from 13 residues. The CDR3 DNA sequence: TGTGCCAGCAGCTTTGGTCCGAACACTGAAGCTTTCTTT. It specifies CASSFGPNTEAFF.

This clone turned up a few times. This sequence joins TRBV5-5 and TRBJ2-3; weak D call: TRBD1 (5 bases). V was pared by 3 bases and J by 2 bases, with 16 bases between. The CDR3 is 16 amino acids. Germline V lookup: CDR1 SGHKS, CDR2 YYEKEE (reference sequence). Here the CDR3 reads CASSSNRQLVTDTQYF. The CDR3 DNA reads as TGTGCCAGCAGCTCGAATCGACAGTTGGTCACAGATACGCAGTATTTT.

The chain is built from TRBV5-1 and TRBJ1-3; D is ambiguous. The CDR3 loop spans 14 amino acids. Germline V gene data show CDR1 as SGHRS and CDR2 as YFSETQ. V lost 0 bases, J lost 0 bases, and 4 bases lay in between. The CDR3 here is CASSLDSSGNTIYF. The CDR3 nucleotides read TGCGCCAGCAGCTTGGACAGCTCTGGAAACACCATATATTTT.

CDR3: CASSEGGHGYGYTF. The CDR3 DNA sequence: TGTGCCAGCAGTGAAGGGGGGCACGGCTATGGCTACACCTTC. The chain carries TRBV25-1 and TRBJ1-2, with D maybe TRBD1 (6 bases). Per the germline V gene, CDR1 is MGHDK and CDR2 is SYGVNS. This CDR3 comprises 14 residues. V was pared by 2 bases and J by 4 bases, with 11 bases between.

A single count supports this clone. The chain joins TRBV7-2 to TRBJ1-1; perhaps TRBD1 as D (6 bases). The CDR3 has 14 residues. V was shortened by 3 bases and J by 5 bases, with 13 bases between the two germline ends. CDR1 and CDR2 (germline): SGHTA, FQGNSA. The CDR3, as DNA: TGTGCCAGCAGCTTGTGGGGGGCGAATACTGAAGCTTTCTTT. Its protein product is CASSLWGANTEAFF.

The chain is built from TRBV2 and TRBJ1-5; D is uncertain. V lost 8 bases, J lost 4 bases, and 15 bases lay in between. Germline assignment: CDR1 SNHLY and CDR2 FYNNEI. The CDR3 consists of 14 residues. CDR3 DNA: TGTGCCAGCGGCCCCCTAGGAGGGAATCAGCCCCAGCATTTT. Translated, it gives CASGPLGGNQPQHF.